These T cell receptor beta chains were read from a single sample in a study of T cell responses to AZD1222 COVID-19 vaccine. Clones were read by immunoSEQ multiplex PCR, and TCRdb kept only the in-frame ones, dropping some. The sample carries approximately 110,000 clones, 89% recorded once. The sample here was peripheral blood, taken on day 0 of AZD1222 vaccination. The receptors shown here come from an adult in good health. CDR3s include the opening cysteine and the closing phenylalanine or tryptophan. The D gene is left open where the match is weak. Clone size, where shown, is once, few, many, or a class for clones that have expanded.

TRBJ1-5	-	TRBV19	-	TGTGCCAGTAGTCTAAGAAACAATCAGCCCCAGCATTTT	CASSLRNNQPQHF
TRBJ2-5	TRBD2	TRBV19	-	TGTGCCAGTAGTATTCTAGCGGGTGCCCAAGAGACCCAGTACTTC	CASSILAGAQETQYF
TRBJ1-1	-	TRBV7-9	-	TGTGCCAGCAGCCCCTATCAGAACACTGAAGCTTTCTTT	CASSPYQNTEAFF
TRBJ1-2	TRBD1	TRBV10-2	-	TGCGCCAGCAGCCCGGGACAGGGGGACTATGGCTACACCTTC	CASSPGQGDYGYTF
TRBJ1-2	-	TRBV30	once	TGTGCCTGGATGCGGGGGGCAGGGCCTTCTGGCTACACCTTC	CAWMRGAGPSGYTF
TRBJ2-7	-	TRBV6-2/TRBV6-3	few	TGTGCCAGCAGTTACGGGGGAAACTACGAGTGGCAGTACTTC	CASSYGGNYEWQYF
TRBJ1-4	-	TRBV3-1/TRBV3-2	-	TGTGCCAGCAGCCAAGATATGGGAGGATTAGAAAAACTGTTTTTT	CASSQDMGGLEKLFF
TRBJ1-6	-	TRBV6-5	-	TGTGCCAGCAGAGCCCGTGGGGAAGGGCCCCTCCACTTT	CASRARGEGPLHF
TRBJ2-7	-	TRBV7-6	-	TGTGCCAGCAGCTCACAGGGAAGCGAGCAGTACTTC	CASSSQGSEQYF
TRBJ1-1	-	TRBV19	-	TGTGCCAGTAGTATAGGCGCCTGGGGCACTGAAGCTTTCTTT	CASSIGAWGTEAFF
TRBJ1-2	TRBD1	TRBV3-1/TRBV3-2	-	TGTGCCAGCAGCGTTACCGGGACAGCGCATGGCTACACCTTC	CASSVTGTAHGYTF
TRBJ1-2	-	TRBV27	-	TGTGCCAGCAGTTCAAACAGGGACTATGGCTACACCTTC	CASSSNRDYGYTF
TRBJ1-1	-	TRBV27	-	TGTGCCAGCAGTTTATCCCCCAGGCAGGGCACTGAAGCTTTCTTT	CASSLSPRQGTEAFF
TRBJ1-1	-	TRBV5-4	-	TGTGCCAGCAGCAGCCGACAGACAAACACTGAAGCTTTCTTT	CASSSRQTNTEAFF
TRBJ1-2	-	TRBV28	once	TGTGCCAGCAGTTTGTACGTGATGGCCTCTTATGGCTACACCTTC	CASSLYVMASYGYTF
TRBJ1-3	-	TRBV3-1/TRBV3-2	-	TGTGCCAGCAGCCCACCTCTGACAGATCCCACCGGAAACACCATATATTTT	CASSPPLTDPTGNTIYF
TRBJ2-1	-	TRBV14	once	TGTGCCAGCAGCCAGAATAAGGCGGCGAGCTCCTACAATGAGCAGTTCTTC	CASSQNKAASSYNEQFF
TRBJ1-1	-	TRBV25-1	-	TGTGCCAGCAGCTTGAGGGGCACTGAAGCTTTCTTT	CASSLRGTEAFF
TRBJ2-5	-	TRBV23-1	-	TGCGCCAGCAGTCAATCAGGGTTGGAGACCCAGTACTTC	CASSQSGLETQYF
TRBJ2-7	-	TRBV28	-	TGTGCCAGCAGGGAGTCCTACGAGCAGTACTTC	CASRESYEQYF
TRBJ2-2	TRBD1	TRBV7-3	-	TGTGCCAGCAGCTCCGCGGGGACAGGGGGTCCAAAAGGGGAGCTGTTTTTT	CASSSAGTGGPKGELFF
TRBJ2-7	-	TRBV30	once	TGTGCCTGGATAAGTTCCTACGAGCAGTACTTC	CAWISSYEQYF
TRBJ1-5	-	TRBV24-1	-	TGTGCCACCAGTGAGTCATCTTGGCAGCCCCAGCATTTT	CATSESSWQPQHF
TRBJ1-3	-	TRBV7-2	-	TGTGCCAGCAGCTTGACAGCGCAACGGAACACCATATATTTT	CASSLTAQRNTIYF
TRBJ1-4	-	TRBV9	-	TGTGCCAGCAGCGTGGACCAACGTCGTGAAAAACTGTTTTTT	CASSVDQRREKLFF
TRBJ1-5	TRBD1	TRBV19	-	TGTGCCAGTAGTAGTTACAGGGGAAGCAATCAGCCCCAGCATTTT	CASSSYRGSNQPQHF
TRBJ1-2	-	TRBV19	-	TGTGCCAGTAGTATGACAGGTGATGGCTACACCTTC	CASSMTGDGYTF
TRBJ1-2	TRBD1	TRBV24-1	-	TGTGCCACCAGTGATCACAGGGGCTTCTATGGCTACACCTTC	CATSDHRGFYGYTF
TRBJ2-7	-	TRBV7-8	-	TGTGCCAGCAGCCAATACTCCTACGAGCAGTACTTC	CASSQYSYEQYF
TRBJ2-1	TRBD1	TRBV25-1	once	TGTGCCAGCGGTGGGACAGCACCCTACAATGAGCAGTTCTTC	CASGGTAPYNEQFF
TRBJ1-1	-	TRBV7-2	-	TGTGCCAGCAGCCCGTATGGGGGGGCTTACGGCACTGAAGCTTTCTTT	CASSPYGGAYGTEAFF
TRBJ1-3	TRBD1	TRBV4-1	few	TGCGCCAGCAGCCTCCTGGGACAGAACTCTGGAAACACCATATATTTT	CASSLLGQNSGNTIYF
TRBJ2-5	-	TRBV3-1/TRBV3-2	-	TGTGCCAGCAGCCACCCCGAGACGGTTGGCCCACAAGAGACCCAGTACTTC	CASSHPETVGPQETQYF
TRBJ2-1	TRBD2	TRBV28	-	TGTGCCAGCAGTTTAACCGGGACTAGCGGGAGTGGTGAGCAGTTCTTC	CASSLTGTSGSGEQFF
TRBJ2-1	-	TRBV7-2	-	TGTGCCAGCAGCTTAGCGGTGAGCTCCTACAATGAGCAGTTCTTC	CASSLAVSSYNEQFF
TRBJ2-7	-	TRBV7-2	many	TGTGCCAGCACCTCAAACAGGGCCTCCTACGAGCAGTACTTC	CASTSNRASYEQYF
TRBJ1-2	-	TRBV10-3	-	TGTGCCATCAGGGACAGAAATCCTAACTATGGCTACACCTTC	CAIRDRNPNYGYTF